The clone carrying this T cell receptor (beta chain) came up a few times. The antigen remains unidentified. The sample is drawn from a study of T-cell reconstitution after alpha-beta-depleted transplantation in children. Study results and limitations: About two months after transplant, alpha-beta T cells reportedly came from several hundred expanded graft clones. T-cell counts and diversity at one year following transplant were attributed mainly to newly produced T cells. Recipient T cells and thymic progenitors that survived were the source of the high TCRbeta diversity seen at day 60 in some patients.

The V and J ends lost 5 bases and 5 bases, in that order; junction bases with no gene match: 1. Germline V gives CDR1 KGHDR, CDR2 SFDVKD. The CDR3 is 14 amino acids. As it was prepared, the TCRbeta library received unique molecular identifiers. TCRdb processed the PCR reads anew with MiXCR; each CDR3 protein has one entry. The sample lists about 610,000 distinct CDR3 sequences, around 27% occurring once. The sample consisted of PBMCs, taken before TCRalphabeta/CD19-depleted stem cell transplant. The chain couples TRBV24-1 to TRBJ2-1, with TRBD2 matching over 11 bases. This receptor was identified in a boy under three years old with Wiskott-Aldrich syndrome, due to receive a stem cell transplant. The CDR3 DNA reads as TGTGCCACCAGTGGTAGCGGGAGGGACAATGAGCAGTTCTTC. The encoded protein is CATSGSGRDNEQFF.